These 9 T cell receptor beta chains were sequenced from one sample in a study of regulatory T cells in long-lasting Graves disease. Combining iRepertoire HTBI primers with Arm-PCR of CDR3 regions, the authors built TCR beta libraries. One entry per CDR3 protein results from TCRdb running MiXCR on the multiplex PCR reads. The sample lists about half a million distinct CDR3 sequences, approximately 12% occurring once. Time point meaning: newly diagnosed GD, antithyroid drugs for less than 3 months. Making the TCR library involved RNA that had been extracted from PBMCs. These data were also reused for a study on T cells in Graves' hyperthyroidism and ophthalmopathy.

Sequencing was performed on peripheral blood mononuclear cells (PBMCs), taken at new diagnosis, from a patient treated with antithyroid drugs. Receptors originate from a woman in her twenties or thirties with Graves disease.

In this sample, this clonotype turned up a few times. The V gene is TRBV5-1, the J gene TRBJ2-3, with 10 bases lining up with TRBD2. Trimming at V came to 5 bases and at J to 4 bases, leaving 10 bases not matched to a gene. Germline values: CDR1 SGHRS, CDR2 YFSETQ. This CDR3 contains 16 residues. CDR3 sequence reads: CASRGGLLAGADTQYF. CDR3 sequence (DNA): TGCGCCAGCAGGGGCGGTTTGCTAGCGGGAGCAGATACGCAGTATTTT.

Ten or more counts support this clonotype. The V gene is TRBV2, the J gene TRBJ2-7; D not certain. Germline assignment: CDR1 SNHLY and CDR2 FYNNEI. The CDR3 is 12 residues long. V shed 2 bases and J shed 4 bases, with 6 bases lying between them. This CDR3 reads CASSEREYEQYF. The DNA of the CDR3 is TGTGCCAGCAGTGAAAGAGAATACGAGCAGTACTTC.

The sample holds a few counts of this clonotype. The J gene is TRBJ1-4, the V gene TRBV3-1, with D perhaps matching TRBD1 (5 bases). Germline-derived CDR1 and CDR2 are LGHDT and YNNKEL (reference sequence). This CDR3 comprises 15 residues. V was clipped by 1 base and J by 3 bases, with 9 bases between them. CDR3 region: CASSQVGTANEKLFF. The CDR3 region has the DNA TGTGCCAGCAGCCAAGTGGGGACCGCTAATGAAAAACTGTTTTTT.

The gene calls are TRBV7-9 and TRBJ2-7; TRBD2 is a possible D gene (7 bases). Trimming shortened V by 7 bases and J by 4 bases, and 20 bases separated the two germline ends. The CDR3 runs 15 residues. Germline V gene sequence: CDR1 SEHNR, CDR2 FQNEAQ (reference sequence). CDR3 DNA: TGTGCCAGCACTCTCGGGGGGCTTATAAGTTACGAGCAGTACTTC. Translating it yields CASTLGGLISYEQYF.

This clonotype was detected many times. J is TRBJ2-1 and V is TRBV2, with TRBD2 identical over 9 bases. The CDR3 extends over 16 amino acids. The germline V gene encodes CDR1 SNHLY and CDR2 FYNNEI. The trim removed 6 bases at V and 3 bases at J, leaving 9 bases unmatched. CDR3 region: CASSPMTSGLYNEQFF. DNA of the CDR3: TGTGCCAGCAGCCCCATGACTAGCGGCCTCTACAATGAGCAGTTCTTC.

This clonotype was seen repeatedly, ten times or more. The CDR3 region is CSAREASGGTDTQYF. In DNA form, the CDR3 reads TGCAGTGCTAGAGAGGCTAGCGGGGGCACAGATACGCAGTATTTT. The chain joins TRBV20-1 to TRBJ2-3; TRBD2 agrees at 9 bases. Germline CDR1 DFQATT, CDR2 SNEGSKA (reference sequence). The CDR3 spans 15 residues. V trimming: 0 bases; J trimming: 1 base; junction bases outside the gene matches: 2.

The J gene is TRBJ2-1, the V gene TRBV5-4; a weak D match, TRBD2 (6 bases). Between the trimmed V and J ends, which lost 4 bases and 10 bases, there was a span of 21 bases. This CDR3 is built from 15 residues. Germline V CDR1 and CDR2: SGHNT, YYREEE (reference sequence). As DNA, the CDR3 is TGTGCCAGCAGCCGGGACTCCTCGTTGGAGAGAGAGCAGTTCTTC. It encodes CASSRDSSLEREQFF.

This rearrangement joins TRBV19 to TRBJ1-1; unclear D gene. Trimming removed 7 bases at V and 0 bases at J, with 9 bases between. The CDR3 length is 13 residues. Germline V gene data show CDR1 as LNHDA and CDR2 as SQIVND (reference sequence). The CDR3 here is CASTPDLNTEAFF. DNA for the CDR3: TGTGCCAGTACCCCAGACTTGAACACTGAAGCTTTCTTT.

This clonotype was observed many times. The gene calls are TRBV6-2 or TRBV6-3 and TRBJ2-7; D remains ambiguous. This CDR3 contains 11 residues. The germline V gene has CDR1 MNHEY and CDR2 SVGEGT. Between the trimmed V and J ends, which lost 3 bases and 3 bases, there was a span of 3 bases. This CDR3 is CASSYYYEQYF. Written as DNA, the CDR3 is TGTGCCAGCAGTTATTACTACGAGCAGTACTTC.